This paragraph covers one T cell receptor (beta chain) sequence. Its antigen remains unidentified. Sequencing was performed with immunoSEQ multiplex PCR; in TCRdb, only in-frame clones are kept and a portion is missing. The table includes 1,500 to 2,000 clones, roughly 86% detected once. The data were obtained in a study of immune cell composition in non-small cell lung cancer. Study outcomes and limitations: TIL tumour reactivity correlated with maximal tumour-associated clone frequency in adenocarcinoma. Lung squamous cell carcinoma tumours had significantly higher top 10 clone scores and productive clonality than lung adenocarcinoma.

The germline V gene has CDR1 LGHNA and CDR2 YNFKEQ. Trimming took 1 base from V and 15 from J, leaving 13 bases between them. The CDR3 contains 12 residues. Sequenced sample: lung tumor tissue. This TCR was sampled from a human donor with non-small cell lung cancer. The chain employs TRBV4-2 and TRBJ2-1; possibly TRBD2 for D (7 bases). The CDR3 is CASSQVGGAPFF. In DNA, the CDR3 is TGTGCCAGCAGCCAAGTGGGGGGGGCCCCGTTCTTC.